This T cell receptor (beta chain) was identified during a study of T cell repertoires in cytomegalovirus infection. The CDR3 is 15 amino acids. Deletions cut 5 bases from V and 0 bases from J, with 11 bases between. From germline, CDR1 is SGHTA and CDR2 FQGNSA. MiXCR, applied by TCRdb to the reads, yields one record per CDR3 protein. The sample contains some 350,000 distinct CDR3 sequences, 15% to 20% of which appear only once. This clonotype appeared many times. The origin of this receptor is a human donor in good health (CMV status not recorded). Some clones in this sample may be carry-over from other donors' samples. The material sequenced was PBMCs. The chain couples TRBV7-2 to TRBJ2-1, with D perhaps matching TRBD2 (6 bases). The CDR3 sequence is CASSPAGSSYNEQFF. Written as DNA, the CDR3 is TGTGCCAGCAGCCCAGCCGGGAGCTCCTACAATGAGCAGTTCTTC.